This T cell receptor (beta chain) is drawn from a study of T cell changes during pregnancy in multiple sclerosis. The method was immunoSEQ multiplex PCR; TCRdb's version includes in-frame clones alone and lacks a portion of them. The sample shows tens of thousands of clones, over 80% of them seen only once. The clonotype originates from a female donor in good health, enrolled as a control in a pregnancy study. The sample here was peripheral blood, taken in the third trimester of pregnancy.

CDR3 loop: CASTHREIEAFF. The CDR3 nucleotides read TGTGCCAGCACCCACAGAGAGATTGAAGCTTTCTTT. The rearrangement links TRBV2 to TRBJ1-1; D remains ambiguous. From germline, CDR1 is SNHLY and CDR2 FYNNEI. V lost 7 bases, J lost 7 bases, and 13 bases lay in between. The CDR3 covers 12 residues.